What follows are 10 T cell receptor beta chains derived from one specimen sequenced in a study of T cells in Graves' hyperthyroidism and ophthalmopathy. Using RNA transcripts as the source, TCR beta CDR3 regions were amplified. Using the HTBI primer set, a first-round RT-PCR was run on the TCR CDR3. MiXCR, applied by TCRdb to the multiplex PCR reads, yields one record per CDR3 protein. Among roughly 110,000 distinct CDR3 sequences listed, 15% to 20% were seen once. Sequences were obtained from blood. These receptors were taken from a woman aged 50 to 65 with Graves' hyperthyroidism.

The sample holds many counts of this clonotype. The V and J genes are TRBV28 and TRBJ2-1; D uncertain. Germline assignment: CDR1 MDHEN and CDR2 SYDVKM. The germline V and J ends were trimmed by 3 bases and 5 bases, with 14 bases remaining between them. This CDR3 is 15 amino acids long. DNA for the CDR3: TGTGCCAGCAGTTTGATGGCAGAAGTTGACAATGAGCAGTTCTTC. Translation: CASSLMAEVDNEQFF.

This clonotype was detected ten times or more. The genes are TRBV20-1 and TRBJ1-1; possible D gene TRBD1, 5 bases. V shed 7 bases and J shed 0 bases, with 12 bases lying between them. The CDR3 contains 13 residues. Germline CDR1 and CDR2: DFQATT and SNEGSKA (reference sequence). CDR3 bases: TGCAGTGTTCAGGCAGGGATGAACACTGAAGCTTTCTTT. Translating it yields CSVQAGMNTEAFF.

There are a few counts of this clonotype. This chain joins TRBV19 and TRBJ1-1, with D uncertain. Germline V gene lookup returns CDR1 LNHDA and CDR2 SQIVND (reference sequence). The CDR3 is made up of 13 amino acids. The V and J ends lost 10 bases and 0 bases respectively, with 12 bases between them. The DNA for the CDR3 is TGTGCCACGACCATCGGGGTGAACACTGAAGCTTTCTTT. This codes for CATTIGVNTEAFF.

The chain links TRBV7-8 to TRBJ2-3, with 14 positions matching TRBD2. Germline V gives CDR1 SGHVS, CDR2 FQNEAQ. The CDR3 extends over 20 amino acids. V lost 5 bases to trimming and J lost 4 bases; unmatched junction nucleotides: 17. CDR3 DNA: TGTGCCAGCAGCCCACGATTTACGCCGGGACTAGCGGGAGACCCAGATACGCAGTATTTT. As protein: CASSPRFTPGLAGDPDTQYF.

This clonotype was recorded many times. This chain joins TRBV15 and TRBJ2-5, with 10 bases aligning to TRBD1. The length of the CDR3 is 17 residues. V lost 5 bases, J lost 5 bases, and 14 bases stayed unmatched. Germline-derived CDR1 and CDR2 are LNHNV and YYDKDF (reference sequence). The DNA of the CDR3 is TGTGCCACCAGCTGGCCGGGACAGGGGCTAGCGTCTGAGACCCAGTACTTC. Its translation: CATSWPGQGLASETQYF.

This clonotype was observed at least ten times. V and J are TRBV24-1 and TRBJ1-1; maybe TRBD1 (6 bases). The V gene lost 6 bases and the J gene lost 9 bases, with 16 bases spanning the gap. CDR1 KGHDR and CDR2 SFDVKD come from the germline V gene. This CDR3 has 13 amino acids. CDR3 DNA sequence: TGTGCCACCAGTTCGGGGGCGCGGAAACAAGCTTTCTTT. Translation gives CATSSGARKQAFF.

This clonotype was detected many times. This chain uses TRBV20-1 with TRBJ2-1, with 8 positions matching TRBD2. CDR3 length equals 16 residues. Trimming removed 1 base from V and 2 bases from J; junction bases left unmatched: 7. The germline V gene encodes CDR1 DFQATT and CDR2 SNEGSKA (reference sequence). The DNA of the CDR3 is TGCAGTGCTAGAGGTAGAGCGGGAGTGGCCTACAATGAGCAGTTCTTC. Protein sequence: CSARGRAGVAYNEQFF.

At least ten counts were recorded for this clonotype. The genes are TRBV5-1 and TRBJ2-5; TRBD1 matches at 8 bases. With V trimmed by 2 bases and J by 5 bases, 8 bases remained unmatched. This CDR3 has 15 residues. Germline CDR1 SGHRS, CDR2 YFSETQ. CDR3 amino acids: CASSFRDRSRETQYF. CDR3 in DNA: TGCGCCAGCAGCTTCCGGGACAGGAGCCGGGAGACCCAGTACTTC.

This clonotype was detected many times. The chain links TRBV6-1 to TRBJ2-6; tentatively, D is TRBD2 (5 bases). There are 15 residues in the CDR3. V was pared by 4 bases and J by 2 bases, with 9 bases between. CDR1 is MNHNS and CDR2 is SASEGT in the germline V gene. Here the CDR3 DNA reads TGTGCCAGCAGTGCGATAGCGACTGGGGCCAACGTCCTGACTTTC. Translating gives CASSAIATGANVLTF.

A remark on this clonotype: At one boundary the junction diverges from the germline segment, which might be a read error. The rearrangement joins TRBV2 to TRBJ1-1, with 8 bases identical to TRBD1. The CDR3 covers 14 residues. Germline CDR1 and CDR2: SNHLY and FYNNEI. The CDR3: CAGRKGQGNTEAFF. The CDR3 DNA reads as TGTGCCGGCAGAAAAGGACAGGGGAACACTGAAGCTTTCTTT.